The source of this T cell receptor beta chain is a study of early T cells in non-severe SARS-CoV-2 infection. Study background: Sequenced material consisted of bulk RNA (from unsorted whole blood), and chains were unpaired.

CDR3 length: 17 amino acids. The trim removed 1 base at V and 5 bases at J, leaving 8 bases unmatched. Germline V gene data show CDR1 as LGHDT and CDR2 as YNNKEL (reference sequence). Study findings and constraints: A preference for anti-spike CD8 responses marked VDJdb matching, which missed private and CD4 specificities.

This clonotype was counted many times. Antigen specificity is unknown. Unique molecular identifiers (one per individual cDNA molecule) were attached. TCRdb independently ran MiXCR on the 5' RACE reads; one entry per CDR3 protein. The sample gives fewer than 50,000 distinct CDR3 sequences, about 6.3% of which show up once; less than 3.5% is in the top ten. V gene TRBV3-1 combines with J gene TRBJ1-6, with 7 nucleotides matching TRBD1. Material: whole blood, obtained at baseline. This TCR derives from an adult who was a healthcare worker with PCR-confirmed SARS-CoV-2 infection or an uninfected control (not recorded which). CDR3 nucleotide sequence: TGTGCCAGCAGCCAAGGGTATGCGGGACAGAATAATTCACCCCTCCACTTT. Amino acid sequence: CASSQGYAGQNNSPLHF.